This T cell receptor beta chain was retrieved from a study of a mutant IDH1 vaccine in newly diagnosed glioma. Across the study: Males made up about 60% and females approximately 38% of treated patients, whose mean age was about 37 years. Beforehand, treatment had been radiotherapy, temozolomide, or both; the majority received both. Study-level findings and limits: Alterations occurring in top peripheral T cell clonotypes seemed unrelated to pseudoprogression.

On this clone itself: The target antigen is unknown.

Profiling relied on immunoSEQ multiplex PCR, and the TCRdb table lists in-frame clones only, not all of them. The data show 92,000 or so clones, with over 75% seen just once and 5.3% held by the top ten. The time point: baseline, week 1 (first vaccination visit). As for treatment: pre-vaccination baseline after standard-of-care therapy. The origin of this receptor is a man aged 40-49 years with glioma. Some clones in this sample may be carry-over from other donors' samples. The sample in question was PBMCs, obtained from a glioma patient treated with radiotherapy, temozolomide or both.

Here the CDR3 DNA reads TGTGCCAGCAGCAAACGGGACAGGCAGAATTCACCCCTCCACTTT. Translation gives CASSKRDRQNSPLHF. This chain joins TRBV7-2 and TRBJ1-6, with 8 bases that match TRBD1. This CDR3 has 15 amino acids. Trimming removed 5 bases from V and 7 bases from J; junction bases left unmatched: 7. Germline loops: CDR1 SGHTA, CDR2 FQGNSA.